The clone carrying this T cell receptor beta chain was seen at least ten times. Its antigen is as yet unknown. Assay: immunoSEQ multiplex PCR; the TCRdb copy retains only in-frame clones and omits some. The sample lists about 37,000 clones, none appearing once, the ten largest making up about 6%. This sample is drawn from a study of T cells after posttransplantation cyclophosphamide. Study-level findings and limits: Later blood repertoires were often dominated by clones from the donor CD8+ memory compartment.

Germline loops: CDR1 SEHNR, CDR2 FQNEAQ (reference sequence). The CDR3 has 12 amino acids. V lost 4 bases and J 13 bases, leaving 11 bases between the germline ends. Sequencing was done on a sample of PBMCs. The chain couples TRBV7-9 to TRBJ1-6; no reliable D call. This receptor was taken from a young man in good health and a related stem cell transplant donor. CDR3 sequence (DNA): TGTGCCAGCAGCTCACACGGGTCCCCCCTCCACTTT. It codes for CASSSHGSPLHF.